This T cell receptor (beta chain) was observed in a study of T-cell memory formation after mild COVID-19 (dated by TCRdb to the early 2020s). Regarding the research as a whole: TCR sequence clusters from the two donors were found to be largely donor specific. In a couple of donors, T-cell clones that expanded and contracted after mild COVID-19 were tracked by sequencing TCRalpha and TCRbeta repertoires over time. The cohort was made up of two young adult volunteers, one female and one male, who were previously healthy. Beyond this particular receptor, the publication reports: Only a couple of mild cases were covered in the study, and larger cohorts including severe cases with pre-infection samples were considered necessary. Some responding clones were detected in pre-infection memory, suggesting pre-existing cross-reactive memory T cells joined the SARS-CoV-2 response. Contracting CD4+ clones were found mainly in CM and EM memory subsets, while CD8+ clones were enriched in EMRA. From day 15 to 85, contracting clones showed balanced CD4/CD8 phenotypes, whereas a second wave of clones that expanded from day 15 to 37 leaned towards CD4+. The second-wave clones that peaked on day 37 were not confirmed to be SARS-CoV-2 specific.

PBMCs were isolated by Ficoll-Paque density gradient centrifugation. Turning to this clonotype: It has no known antigen specificity. Base qualities are not at hand, and no much larger clone is one base apart.

The CDR3 has 16 amino acids, counting the end cysteine and phenylalanine. Of all the DNA, just the CDR3 is kept, 48 bases in frame from base 1. Germline trimming amounts to 2 bases on V and 5 bases on J, with 8 as the count of junction bases outside the gene matches. Based on the germline V gene, the CDR1 and CDR2 sequences are SGHDT and YYEEEE. The instrument was an Illumina NovaSeq 6000. cDNA libraries for TCRalpha and TCRbeta were prepared by 5'RACE using constant-segment primers, with sample barcodes and unique molecular identifiers added. RNA was extracted from every sample with Trizol reagent. Amplification of the libraries took two PCR steps, and the second step added a second sample barcode plus Illumina TruSeq adapters. Libraries were sequenced on an Illumina NovaSeq with 2 x 150 bp paired-end reads. The study's processing was this. Reads were demultiplexed and collapsed into UMI-guided consensus sequences with migec v1.2.7. Using mixcr v2.1.11, the UMI consensuses were aligned to TRA and TRB V and J templates and assembled into clonotypes. A clonotype was counted as expanded or contracted only when both edgeR and NoisET called the clonotype significant, with the noise models trained on biological replicates. For edgeR calls, the thresholds were a false discovery rate-adjusted p below 0.01 and a log2 fold-change of 1. As an exploratory analysis of dynamics, max-normalized trajectories of the 1000 most abundant clonotypes were examined with PCA combined with hierarchical clustering. Separately sequenced CD4+ and CD8+ repertoires were used to assign the CD4 or CD8 phenotype of responding clones. Starting from the raw public reads, TCRdb applied fastp trimming at Q25, assembled clones with MiXCR and retained in-frame beta chains. Rows with one shared CDR3 protein collapse into an entry with the most common genes and DNA. V and J calls and clone size were set by TCRdb, not the authors. For this sample there are around 440,000 distinct CDR3 sequences; 15% to 20% appear just once. The ten largest clones represent over 9% of the sample.

This TCR derives from an adult woman who had mild COVID-19 (a few samples of this study predate the infection). The sample titles of this study are shuffled in the database, so cell type and time point are left out; the donor was told from shared clones. Sequencing was performed on PBMCs or a T cell subset sorted from them (not recorded which). This chain joins TRBV5-6 to TRBJ2-2; TRBD2 aligns with 8 central bases. The CDR3 sequence is CASSLRAGAWTGELFF. The bases read TGTGCCAGCAGCTTAAGAGCGGGAGCATGGACCGGGGAGCTGTTTTTT.